The 29 T cell receptor beta chains presented below share a single source sample, sequenced in a study of blood T cell repertoires in COVID-19. Sequencing was performed with immunoSEQ multiplex PCR; in TCRdb, only in-frame clones are kept and a portion is missing. The data show around 250,000 clones, 86% seen once. Material: peripheral blood. These receptors all come from a man aged 55 to 70 with acute or convalescent COVID-19.

The chain links TRBV14 to TRBJ1-6, with unresolved D. V shed 3 bases and J shed 0 bases, with 15 bases lying between them. Germline V gives CDR1 SGHDN, CDR2 FVKESK. This CDR3 spans 18 amino acids. DNA of the CDR3: TGTGCCAGCAGCCACCCCGCGGACGGGAGCTCCTATAATTCACCCCTCCACTTT. As protein: CASSHPADGSSYNSPLHF. The whole variable domain, filled in from reference TRBV14 and TRBJ1-6, reads EAGVTQFPSHSVIEKGQTVTLRCDPISGHDNLYWYRRVMGKEIKFLLHFVKESKQDESGMPNNRFLAERTGGTYSTLKVQPAELEDSGVYFCASSHPADGSSYNSPLHFGNGTRLTVT.

The chain employs TRBV27 and TRBJ1-1, with 8 bases aligning to TRBD1. V dropped 5 bases and J dropped 6; count of bases not matched to a gene: 11. The CDR3 covers 15 residues. CDR1 is MNHEY and CDR2 is SMNVEV in the germline V gene (reference sequence). The CDR3, as DNA: TGTGCCAGCAGTCACCAGGGGGCTGGTGGTCCTGAAGCTTTCTTT. It translates to CASSHQGAGGPEAFF.

The chain links TRBV9 to TRBJ1-4, with TRBD1 matching 7 bases. With V trimmed by 3 bases and J by 7 bases, 9 bases remained unmatched. Germline V gene sequence: CDR1 SGDLS, CDR2 YYNGEE. The CDR3 is 15 amino acids. CDR3 coding DNA: TGTGCCAGCAGCGGGCAGGGGGATAGGGGTGAAAAACTGTTTTTT. Amino acids: CASSGQGDRGEKLFF. Looking up the rest from reference TRBV9 and TRBJ1-4 gives the full variable domain: DSGVTQTPKHLITATGQRVTLRCSPRSGDLSVYWYQQSLDQGLQFLIQYYNGEERAKGNILERFSAQQFPDLHSELNLSSLELGDSALYFCASSGQGDRGEKLFFGSGTQLSVL.

Only a few counts were recorded for this clone. V and J are TRBV9 and TRBJ1-5; possible D gene TRBD1, 6 bases. This CDR3 has 15 residues. CDR1 is SGDLS, CDR2 YYNGEE, per germline. The V end was cut by 1 base, the J end by 2 bases, with 10 bases between. The CDR3 DNA sequence: TGTGCCAGCAGCGTAACAGGGCAAGGCAATCAGCCCCAGCATTTT. The encoded protein is CASSVTGQGNQPQHF.

The chain carries TRBV6-4 and TRBJ2-1, with 9 bases matching TRBD1. This CDR3 has 17 residues. Looked up from germline, CDR1 is MRHNA and CDR2 is SNTAGT. The V gene end was trimmed by 1 base and the J gene end by 1 base; junction bases not matched to a gene: 5. CDR3 nucleotides: TGTGCCAGCAGTGACTTATCCGGGACAGGGTCCTACAATGAGCAGTTCTTC. As protein: CASSDLSGTGSYNEQFF.

The count of this clone is one. V is TRBV20-1 and J is TRBJ1-3; 9 bases align to TRBD1. Unmatched junction bases numbered 8, after V lost 3 bases and J lost 2 bases. This CDR3 region has 16 residues. In germline, CDR1 is DFQATT, CDR2 SNEGSKA (reference sequence). The CDR3 here is CSASGDRDKAGNTIYF. The CDR3 DNA is TGCAGTGCTAGTGGGGACAGGGATAAGGCTGGAAACACCATATATTTT.

The chain has TRBV4-3 and TRBJ1-2, with 7 bases fitting TRBD1. Per the germline V gene, CDR1 is LGHNA and CDR2 is YSLEER. V lost 1 base and J lost 4; bases outside the gene matches: 6. CDR3 size: 15 residues. The CDR3 nucleotides read TGCGCCAGCAGCCAAGGGATAGGACAGGTCTATGGCTACACCTTC. Residues: CASSQGIGQVYGYTF.

CDR3 bases: TGTGCCAGCAGTTACGGGTCTAGGAATCAGCCCCAGCATTTT. It specifies CASSYGSRNQPQHF. The chain is built from TRBV6-2 or TRBV6-3 and TRBJ1-5; D unresolved. V lost 2 bases to trimming and J lost 4 bases, with 9 bases between them. The germline V gene encodes CDR1 MNHEY and CDR2 SVGEGT. This CDR3 is 14 amino acids long.

The rearrangement uses TRBV21-1 and TRBJ2-7; the D call in the table, TRBD2, was not verified against the DNA. TRBV21-1 is annotated as a pseudogene. This CDR3 spans 15 amino acids. CDR3 sequence (DNA): TGTGCCAGCAGCAAAGCTCAAGGGCGGGGTGGTCGGCAGTACTTC. It encodes CASSKAQGRGGRQYF.

This clone was seen a single time. The genes are TRBV4-1 and TRBJ2-7; TRBD2 aligns across 12 bases. In germline, CDR1 is MGHRA, CDR2 YSYEKL. Unmatched junction bases numbered 10, after V lost 2 bases and J lost 5 bases. CDR3 length: 17 amino acids. CDR3 sequence (DNA): TGCGCCAGCAGCCAACCCAGGACTAGCGGGACTCGGAACGAGCAGTACTTC. Translated, it gives CASSQPRTSGTRNEQYF.

This clone occurred a few times. This chain uses TRBV30 with TRBJ2-5; D might be TRBD2 (5 bases). The CDR3 is 12 amino acids. Per the germline V gene, CDR1 is GTSNPN and CDR2 is SVGIG (reference sequence). V was cut by 2 bases and J by 3 bases, with 7 bases left in between. CDR3 sequence: CAWSWGEETQYF. The CDR3 DNA sequence: TGTGCCTGGAGTTGGGGAGAAGAGACCCAGTACTTC.

This rearrangement joins TRBV12-3 or TRBV12-4 to TRBJ1-5; D is uncertain. The CDR3 extends over 12 amino acids. V was trimmed by 5 bases and J by 7 bases, leaving 9 bases between them. CDR3 protein: CASSPTDQPQHF. The CDR3 DNA reads TGTGCCAGCAGTCCTACAGACCAGCCCCAGCATTTT.

V gene TRBV9 combines with J gene TRBJ2-1; 9 nucleotides align to TRBD2. The CDR3 is made up of 19 amino acids. V lost 1 base and J lost 8; bases outside the gene matches: 19. CDR1 and CDR2 (germline): SGDLS, YYNGEE. The CDR3 coding sequence is TGTGCCAGCAGCGTATATCTGGCTAGCGGGAAGGTTAGGGTGGATGAGCAGTTCTTC. This translates into CASSVYLASGKVRVDEQFF.

The chain is built from TRBV28 and TRBJ1-2; the D gene is possibly TRBD1 (5 bases). This CDR3 comprises 12 residues. Trimming shortened V by 4 bases and J by 8 bases, and 11 bases separated the two germline ends. Germline V gene data show CDR1 as MDHEN and CDR2 as SYDVKM. The CDR3 region has the DNA TGTGCCAGCAGTTCCCAGACAGAAGGCTACACCTTC. Its translation: CASSSQTEGYTF.

This clone was seen once. This chain uses TRBV7-2 with TRBJ1-5; TRBD1 might be the D (6 bases). Germline CDR1 is SGHTA and CDR2 is FQGNSA. CDR3 length equals 16 residues. V was trimmed by 2 bases and J by 4 bases, leaving 15 bases between them. The chain's CDR3 is CASSLKGGGGNQPQHF. The CDR3 nucleotides are TGTGCCAGCAGCTTAAAGGGGGGGGGTGGAAATCAGCCCCAGCATTTT.

This chain uses TRBV9 with TRBJ2-7; 7 nucleotides line up with TRBD1. This CDR3 has 13 amino acids. Looked up from germline, CDR1 is SGDLS and CDR2 is YYNGEE. Germline trimming cut 4 bases from V and 4 bases from J; bases unmatched to any gene: 5. The CDR3 reads CASSRGRGYEQYF. The CDR3 bases are TGTGCCAGCAGCAGGGGGCGCGGGTACGAGCAGTACTTC.

The chain employs TRBV5-1 and TRBJ1-2, with 7 positions matching TRBD1. V was clipped by 3 bases and J by 2 bases; unmatched bases: 4. The germline V gene has CDR1 SGHRS and CDR2 YFSETQ. The CDR3 is 14 residues long. The CDR3 here is CASSSSGQNYGYTF. Written as DNA, the CDR3 is TGCGCCAGCAGCTCTTCGGGACAGAACTATGGCTACACCTTC.

The chain has TRBV3-1 (or the pseudogene TRBV3-2) and TRBJ2-1; 10 bases fit TRBD2. CDR3 length: 15 residues. Germline lookup yields CDR1 LGHDT and CDR2 YNNKEL (reference sequence). V was pared by 2 bases and J by 7 bases, with 5 bases of the junction left unmatched. The CDR3 DNA follows: TGTGCCAGCAGCCAACCTAGCGGGAGTTTGAATGAGCAGTTCTTC. This codes for CASSQPSGSLNEQFF.

The chain has TRBV6-4 and TRBJ2-3; D is undetermined. The CDR3 extends over 14 amino acids. V lost 6 bases, J lost 0 bases, and 10 bases lay in between. Germline lookup yields CDR1 MRHNA and CDR2 SNTAGT. This chain's CDR3 is CASSATTSTDTQYF. CDR3 in DNA: TGTGCCAGCAGCGCCACGACTAGCACAGATACGCAGTATTTT.

The chain has TRBV6-5 and TRBJ1-2, with a weak D call TRBD1 (5 bases). This CDR3 is 16 amino acids long. Germline-derived CDR1 and CDR2 are MNHEY and SVGAGI. Trimming removed 0 bases from V and 1 base from J, with 12 bases in between. In DNA, the CDR3 is TGTGCCAGCAGTTACTCGGTGACAGTTAGTAACTATGGCTACACCTTC. This sequence encodes CASSYSVTVSNYGYTF.

This chain links TRBV4-1 with TRBJ1-5; maybe TRBD1 (5 bases). CDR1 and CDR2 (germline): MGHRA, YSYEKL. CDR3 length: 15 amino acids. V lost 4 bases to trimming and J lost 4 bases, with 14 bases between them. The CDR3 here is CASSLSMPGNQPQHF. The CDR3 DNA reads TGCGCCAGCAGCCTATCGATGCCAGGGAATCAGCCCCAGCATTTT.

V is TRBV5-1 and J is TRBJ2-1; D possibly corresponds to TRBD2 (5 bases). The CDR3 spans 12 residues. V was trimmed by 2 bases and J by 9 bases, leaving 9 bases between them. Germline V gene sequence: CDR1 SGHRS, CDR2 YFSETQ. CDR3 residues: CASSFTEGEQFF. CDR3 DNA: TGCGCCAGCAGCTTCACAGAGGGTGAGCAGTTCTTC.

V is TRBV5-1 and J is TRBJ2-3, with D hard to call. The CDR3 covers 16 residues. Germline CDR1 SGHRS, CDR2 YFSETQ. Trimming pared 2 bases from V and 1 base from J, leaving 14 bases between. CDR3 DNA: TGCGCCAGCAGCTTTGGTGGCTCCCCTCGCACAGATACGCAGTATTTT. Its protein product is CASSFGGSPRTDTQYF.

In DNA form, the CDR3 reads TGTGCCAGCAGTGAACCAATCGGGACAGTAATTCCCGGGCCCCAGCATTTT. Residues: CASSEPIGTVIPGPQHF. V usage is TRBV2 and J usage is TRBJ1-5, with 7 bases aligning to TRBD1. V lost 2 bases and J lost 9; bases outside the gene matches: 16. Germline-derived CDR1 and CDR2 are SNHLY and FYNNEI. CDR3 length: 17 residues.

V gene TRBV2 combines with J gene TRBJ2-7; TRBD1 is a possible D gene (5 bases). Germline V gene data show CDR1 as SNHLY and CDR2 as FYNNEI. Trimming left V 8 bases short and J 1 base short, with 21 bases between. The length of the CDR3 is 16 residues. This CDR3 reads CASLDRQSPSSYEQYF. The CDR3, as DNA: TGTGCCAGCCTCGACCGACAGTCGCCGTCTTCCTACGAGCAGTACTTC.

This clone was seen a few times. The chain employs TRBV27 and TRBJ1-1; D uncertain. CDR3 size: 14 residues. With 5 bases removed from V and 11 bases from J, the gap between germline ends came to 21 bases. Germline V lookup: CDR1 MNHEY, CDR2 SMNVEV (reference sequence). CDR3 residues: CASSRRIDSPRAFF. The CDR3 coding sequence is TGTGCCAGCAGTAGGAGGATTGATTCGCCGAGGGCTTTCTTT.

The chain is built from TRBV4-3 and TRBJ2-2, with TRBD2 identical over 8 bases. This CDR3 has 16 residues. The germline V gene encodes CDR1 LGHNA and CDR2 YSLEER. V shed 3 bases, J shed 4 bases, and the junction held 7 bases outside the gene matches. The CDR3 region is CASSHTKRERTGELFF. CDR3 DNA sequence: TGCGCCAGCAGCCACACTAAGCGGGAGCGCACCGGGGAGCTGTTTTTT.

This sequence joins TRBV12-5 and TRBJ2-1; tentative D call: TRBD2 (6 bases). The V gene lost 4 bases and the J gene lost 3 bases, with 10 bases spanning the gap. Germline loops: CDR1 LGHNT, CDR2 FRNRAP. The CDR3 extends over 14 amino acids. The CDR3 protein is CASGSGVYYNEQFF. CDR3 DNA: TGTGCTAGTGGTTCGGGGGTTTACTACAATGAGCAGTTCTTC. The whole variable domain, remainder taken from reference TRBV12-5 and TRBJ2-1, is DARVTQTPRHKVTEMGQEVTMRCQPILGHNTVFWYRQTMMQGLELLAYFRNRAPLDDSGMPKDRFSAEMPDATLATLKIQPSEPRDSAVYFCASGSGVYYNEQFFGPGTRLTVL.

The CDR3 sequence is CASCQQGITEAFF. In DNA, the CDR3 is TGTGCCAGTTGCCAACAGGGAATAACTGAAGCTTTCTTT. The chain couples TRBV18 to TRBJ1-1; maybe TRBD1 (6 bases). The V and J ends lost 9 bases and 5 bases respectively, with 16 bases between them. The germline V gene has CDR1 KGHSH and CDR2 LQKENI. The CDR3 consists of 13 residues.